This T cell receptor beta chain is drawn from a study of regulatory T cells in long-lasting Graves disease (dated by TCRdb to 2020 to 2023). At the level of the whole study: Patients with newly diagnosed Graves' disease had been on antithyroid drugs for under 3 months. TCR sequencing covered about 13 persistent and around 20 newly diagnosed Graves' disease patients, 33 samples in total. The study was conducted in China and was registered as a clinical trial. Persistent Graves' disease patients were compared with newly diagnosed Graves' disease patients by peripheral blood TCR sequencing and RNA sequencing. The research as a whole found: Persistent patients shared more public clonotypes among themselves (fewer than 3,000) than newly diagnosed patients did (more than 850). Compared with newly diagnosed patients, persistent Graves' disease patients had lower TCR Shannon entropy and fewer highly expanded clones, which suggests clonal expansion. Preferential use of TRBV28, TRBJ1-2 and TRBJ2-5 was observed in persistent disease, whereas TRBV20-1 and TRBJ2-1 were favored in newly diagnosed disease. Sequencing and analysis were restricted to the TCR beta chain. The authors noted that the small sample size was a limitation that may lower accuracy. Peripheral blood alone was examined, since thyroid tissue, which constituted the primary lesion, could not be accessed.

Libraries came from multiplex PCR. The sequencer was an Illumina HiSeq 4000. To build TCR beta libraries, CDR3 regions were amplified by Arm-PCR using iRepertoire HTBI primers. PCR products were gel purified before sequencing. The authors' analysis ran thus. Gene usage analysis of CDR3 amino acid clonotypes relied on the roughly 60 TRBV and over 13 TRBJ segments identified across samples. Filtered high-quality paired reads were merged into contigs using COPE and FqMerger. BLAST was used to align contigs to IMGT TRBV, TRBD and TRBJ reference genes, and CDR3 was defined according to IMGT. Any clonotype with a frequency above 0.1% was counted as a highly expanded clone. Repertoire diversity was measured by Shannon entropy, and V-J evenness by the Gini coefficient. A clonotype found in more than one individual was treated as public. Using fastp at Q25 and MiXCR, TCRdb reprocessed the public reads and kept productive beta chains. Rows are combined by CDR3 protein, so each entry shows the most common genes and DNA. For this entry, the V and J calls and clone size follow TCRdb and not the study's own pipeline. The sample includes about 440,000 distinct CDR3 sequences, with around 17% observed a single time. The ten biggest clones cover about 25% of the sample.

The sample's time point label, decoded: newly diagnosed GD, antithyroid drugs for less than 3 months. For both TCR sequencing and RNA sequencing, RNA was extracted from PBMCs using TRIzol. The diagnosis of Graves' disease was made according to American Thyroid Association guidelines. Recruitment of patients was carried out at an endocrinology department in Xi'an, China. Each patient gave approximately 9 milliliters of peripheral blood, collected in an EDTA anticoagulant tube. Ficoll Paque Plus density gradient separation was used to isolate PBMCs, and no further T cell sorting was performed. An Agilent 2100 Bioanalyzer and agarose gel were used to check RNA quality, and a NanoDrop 2000 was used to measure RNA concentration. A word on this clonotype: The specificity of this receptor is unknown. No qualities accompany the bases; no much larger clone lies one base away.

The V end gives up 0 bases and the J end 0 bases, leaving 5 bases in the junction not matched to a gene. From a lookup of the germline V gene, CDR1 and CDR2 are SGHTS and YDEGEE. The CDR3 goes from the cysteine to the phenylalanine over 16 residues. Only the CDR3 DNA stays, 48 bases, in frame from base 1. This sample also appeared in a second study, on T cells in Graves' hyperthyroidism and ophthalmopathy. Looking at the second paper: Stable Graves' hyperthyroidism was defined as the absence of progression to ophthalmopathy over 18 months of follow-up. Hyperthyroidism patients were aged 18 to 65 years and newly diagnosed, with disease duration of less than 2 months. Any patient with an uncontrolled infection, another autoimmune disease, pregnancy or lactation was excluded. Diagnoses were established on the basis of clinical symptoms, serum thyroxine and TRAb, thyroid ultrasound, and orbital computed tomography. For the first round of RT-PCR on the TCR CDR3, the HTBI primer set was used together with the Qiagen OneStep RT-PCR kit. Blood samples also contained most of the expanded thyroid clonotypes (frequency above 0.001), which suggests that blood repertoires may reflect thyroid immune responses. In cross-validation, a model built on a 13 V-J signature told ophthalmopathy apart from stable hyperthyroidism with 87.88% sensitivity and around 83% specificity, and in testing the same model reached 80%/75%. In validation, the model predicted progression to ophthalmopathy a median of around 6.5 months before onset, with around 70% sensitivity and nearly 75% specificity. TCR V-J signatures able to tell the groups apart were searched for in a discovery cohort of 90 to 100 patients, of whom fewer than 45 had Graves' ophthalmopathy and roughly 57 had stable Graves' hyperthyroidism. Prospective prediction of ophthalmopathy was tested in an independent validation cohort of approximately 18 hyperthyroidism patients and 17 patients who later progressed to ophthalmopathy. The roughly 90 discovery patients were divided at random into training and test sets in a 7:3 ratio. In about 6 Graves' hyperthyroidism patients, the study also compared T-cell repertoires from thyroid tissue with T-cell repertoires from blood. Once sampling was done, hyperthyroidism patients were given methimazole at a starting dose of 30 mg daily, whereas ophthalmopathy patients were given high-dose intravenous methylprednisolone. Libraries were constructed in a second round of multiplex PCR, after which size selection and purification were carried out. The libraries were sequenced on an Illumina HiSeq2000 using paired-end 100 bp reads. SOAPnuke was used to process the raw data, with reads discarded if the reads contained adapters or uncalled bases, had a mean Phred below 15, or lacked an exact constant-primer or identifier match. COPE v1.2.5 was used to merge the high-quality paired reads, and each unique nucleotide sequence was defined as a clonotype. MiTCR v1.1 was used to align clonotypes to the IMGT TRBV, TRBD and TRBJ reference segments. Only V-J combinations with frequency above 0.0001, covering about 99% of repertoires, were analysed. A TCS score was defined as the ratio of F50 (clonal expansion) to E x V (chaos), with BLOSUM62-based TCRdist applied between CDR3 peptides within each V-J. Welch's t-statistics and random forest reduced fewer than 550 V-J features to 10 to 15, which were used in a naive Bayes classifier (R e1071). Sample size was not statistically predetermined, and blinding of investigators to group allocation was not performed. TCR Vbeta CDR3 sequencing of 120 to 150 peripheral blood samples (43 ophthalmopathy, 75 to 80 hyperthyroidism and about 17 progressor patients) is reported in the paper.

Sequenced here: peripheral blood mononuclear cells (PBMCs), sampled at new diagnosis, from a patient treated with antithyroid drugs. The sequence joins TRBV5-8 to TRBJ1-1; 7 nucleotides in the junction match TRBD1. This clonotype was sampled from a woman aged 18-29 years with Graves disease. Donor details come from another sample of the same person, matched by shared clones. The bases read TGTGCCAGCAGCTTGGCCCCTGACAGGGTGAACACTGAAGCTTTCTTT. Protein translation: CASSLAPDRVNTEAFF.